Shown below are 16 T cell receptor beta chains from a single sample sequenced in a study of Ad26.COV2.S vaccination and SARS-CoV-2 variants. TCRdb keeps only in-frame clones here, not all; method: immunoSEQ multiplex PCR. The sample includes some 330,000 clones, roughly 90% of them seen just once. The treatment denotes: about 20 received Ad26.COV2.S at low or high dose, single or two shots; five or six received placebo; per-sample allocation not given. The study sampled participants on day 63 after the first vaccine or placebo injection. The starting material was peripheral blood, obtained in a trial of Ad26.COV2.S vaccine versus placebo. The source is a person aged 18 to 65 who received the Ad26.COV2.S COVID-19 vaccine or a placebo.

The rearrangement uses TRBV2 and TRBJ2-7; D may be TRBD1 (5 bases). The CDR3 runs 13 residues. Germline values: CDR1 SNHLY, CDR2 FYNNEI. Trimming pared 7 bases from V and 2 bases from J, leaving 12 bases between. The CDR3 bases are TGTGCCAGCAATCATGACAGTACCTACGAGCAGTACGTC. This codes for CASNHDSTYEQYV.

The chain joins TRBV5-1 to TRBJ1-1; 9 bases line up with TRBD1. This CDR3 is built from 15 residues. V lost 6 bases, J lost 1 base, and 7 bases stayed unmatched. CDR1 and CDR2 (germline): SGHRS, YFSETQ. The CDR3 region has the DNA TGCGCCAGCACAGAAACAGGGGGCTCGAACACTGAAGCTTTCTTT. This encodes CASTETGGSNTEAFF. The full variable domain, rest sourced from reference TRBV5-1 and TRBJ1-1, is KAGVTQTPRYLIKTRGQQVTLSCSPISGHRSVSWYQQTPGQGLQFLFEYFSETQRNKGNFPGRFSGRQFSNSRSEMNVSTLELGDSALYLCASTETGGSNTEAFFGQGTRLTVV.

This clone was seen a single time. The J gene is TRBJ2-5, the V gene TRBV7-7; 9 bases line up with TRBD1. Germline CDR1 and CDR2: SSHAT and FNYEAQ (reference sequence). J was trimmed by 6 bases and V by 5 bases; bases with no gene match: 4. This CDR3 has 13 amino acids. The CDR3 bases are TGTGCCAGCAGCCCGGGGACAGGGCAGACCCAGTACTTC. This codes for CASSPGTGQTQYF. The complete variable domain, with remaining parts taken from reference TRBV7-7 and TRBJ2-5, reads GAGVSQSPRYKVTKRGQDVTLRCDPISSHATLYWYQQALGQGPEFLTYFNYEAQPDKSGLPSDRFSAERPEGSISTLTIQRTEQRDSAMYRCASSPGTGQTQYFGPGTRLLVL.

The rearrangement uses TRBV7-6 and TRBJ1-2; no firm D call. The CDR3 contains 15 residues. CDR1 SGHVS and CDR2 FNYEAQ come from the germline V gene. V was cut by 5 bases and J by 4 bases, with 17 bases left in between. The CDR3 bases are TGTGCCAGCAGCGCCCTCGAGGGATACGGCTATGGCTACACCTTC. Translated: CASSALEGYGYGYTF.

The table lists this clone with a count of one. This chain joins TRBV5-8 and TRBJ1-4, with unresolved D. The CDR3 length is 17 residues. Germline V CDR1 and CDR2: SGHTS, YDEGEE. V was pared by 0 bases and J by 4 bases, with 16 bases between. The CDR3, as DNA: TGTGCCAGCAGCTTGGGCTGGACGGACGGATATAATGAAAAACTGTTTTTT. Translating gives CASSLGWTDGYNEKLFF.

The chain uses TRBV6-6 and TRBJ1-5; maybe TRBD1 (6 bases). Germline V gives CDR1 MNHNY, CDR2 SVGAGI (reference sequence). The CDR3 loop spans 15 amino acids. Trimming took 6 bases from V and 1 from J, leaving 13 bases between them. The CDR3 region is CASRPDRSSNQPQHF. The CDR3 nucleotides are TGTGCCAGCAGACCCGACAGGTCGAGCAATCAGCCCCAGCATTTT.

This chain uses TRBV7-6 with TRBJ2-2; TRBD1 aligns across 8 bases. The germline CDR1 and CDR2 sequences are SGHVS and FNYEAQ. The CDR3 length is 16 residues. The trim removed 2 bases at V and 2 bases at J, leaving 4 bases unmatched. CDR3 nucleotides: TGTGCCAGCAGCTTAAGGACAGGGACCAACACCGGGGAGCTGTTTTTT. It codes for CASSLRTGTNTGELFF. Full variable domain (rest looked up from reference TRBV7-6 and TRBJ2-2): GAGVSQSPRYKVTKRGQDVALRCDPISGHVSLYWYRQALGQGPEFLTYFNYEAQQDKSGLPNDRFSAERPEGSISTLTIQRTEQRDSAMYRCASSLRTGTNTGELFFGEGSRLTVL.

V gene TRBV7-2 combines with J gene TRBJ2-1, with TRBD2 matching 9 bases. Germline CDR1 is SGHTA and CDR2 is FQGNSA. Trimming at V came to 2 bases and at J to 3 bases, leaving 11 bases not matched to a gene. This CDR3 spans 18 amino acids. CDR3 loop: CASSLRSSGIGGYNEQFF. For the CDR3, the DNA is TGTGCCAGCAGCTTAAGGTCTAGCGGGATCGGCGGCTACAATGAGCAGTTCTTC.

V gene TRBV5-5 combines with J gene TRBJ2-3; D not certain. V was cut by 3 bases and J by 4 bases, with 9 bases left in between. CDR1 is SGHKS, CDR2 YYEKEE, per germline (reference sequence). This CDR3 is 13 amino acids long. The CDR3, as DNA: TGTGCCAGCAGCTACCACGCTCCAGATACGCAGTATTTT. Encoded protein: CASSYHAPDTQYF. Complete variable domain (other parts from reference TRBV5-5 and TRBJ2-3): DAGVTQSPTHLIKTRGQQVTLRCSPISGHKSVSWYQQVLGQGPQFIFQYYEKEERGRGNFPDRFSARQFPNYSSELNVNALLLGDSALYLCASSYHAPDTQYFGPGTRLTVL.

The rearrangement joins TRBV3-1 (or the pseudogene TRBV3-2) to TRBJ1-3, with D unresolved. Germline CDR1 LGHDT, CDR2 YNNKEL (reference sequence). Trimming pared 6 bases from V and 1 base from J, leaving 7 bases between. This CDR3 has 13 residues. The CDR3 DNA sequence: TGTGCCAGCAGAGAAGAGTCTGGAAACACCATATATTTT. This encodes CASREESGNTIYF.

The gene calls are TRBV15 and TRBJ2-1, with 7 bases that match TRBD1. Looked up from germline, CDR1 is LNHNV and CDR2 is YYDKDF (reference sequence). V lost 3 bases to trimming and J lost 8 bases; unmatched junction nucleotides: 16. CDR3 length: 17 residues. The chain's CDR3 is CATSSESGTELWDEQFF. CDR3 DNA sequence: TGTGCCACCAGCAGTGAATCCGGGACAGAGCTTTGGGATGAGCAGTTCTTC.

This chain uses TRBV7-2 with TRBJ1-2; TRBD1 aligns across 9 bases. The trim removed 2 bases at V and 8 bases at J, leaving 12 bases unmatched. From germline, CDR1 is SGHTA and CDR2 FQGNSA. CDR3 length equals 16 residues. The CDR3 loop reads CASSLLRAQGARGYTF. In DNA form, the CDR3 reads TGTGCCAGCAGCTTACTTCGAGCACAGGGGGCAAGGGGCTACACCTTC.

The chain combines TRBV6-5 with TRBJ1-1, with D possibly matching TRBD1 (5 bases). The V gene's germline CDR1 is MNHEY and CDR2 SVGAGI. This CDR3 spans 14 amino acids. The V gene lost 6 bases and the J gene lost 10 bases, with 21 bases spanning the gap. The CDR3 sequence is CASSRAVVRGRAFF. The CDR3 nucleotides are TGTGCCAGCAGCCGCGCTGTTGTTCGGGGGAGAGCTTTCTTT.

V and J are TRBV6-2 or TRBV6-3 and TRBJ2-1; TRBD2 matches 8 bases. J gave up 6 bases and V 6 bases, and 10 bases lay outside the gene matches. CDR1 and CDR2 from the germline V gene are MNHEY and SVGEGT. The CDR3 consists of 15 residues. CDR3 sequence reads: CASSDRSGIINEQFF. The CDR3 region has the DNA TGTGCCAGCAGCGATCGTAGCGGGATAATCAATGAGCAGTTCTTC.

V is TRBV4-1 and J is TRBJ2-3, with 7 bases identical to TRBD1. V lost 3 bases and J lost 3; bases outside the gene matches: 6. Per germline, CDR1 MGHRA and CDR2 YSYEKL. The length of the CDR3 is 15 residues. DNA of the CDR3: TGCGCCAGCAGCCACACAGGGGCGCAGACAGATACGCAGTATTTT. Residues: CASSHTGAQTDTQYF.

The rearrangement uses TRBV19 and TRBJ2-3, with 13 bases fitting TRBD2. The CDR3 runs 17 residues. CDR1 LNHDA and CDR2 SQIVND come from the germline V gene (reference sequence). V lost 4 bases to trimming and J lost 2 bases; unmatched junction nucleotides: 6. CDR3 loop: CASSTGTSGAYTDTQYF. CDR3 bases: TGTGCCAGTAGTACCGGGACTAGCGGGGCGTACACAGATACGCAGTATTTT.